These 16 T cell receptor beta chains were all obtained from the same sample, sequenced in a study of regulatory T cells in long-lasting Graves disease. Libraries of TCR beta came from iRepertoire HTBI primers plus Arm-PCR of CDR3 regions. Via MiXCR, TCRdb re-called the multiplex PCR reads, giving one row per CDR3 protein. Here the sample spans over 300,000 distinct CDR3 sequences, roughly 16% being singletons. This sample's time point: newly diagnosed GD, antithyroid drugs for less than 3 months. PBMC RNA served as the TCR library source. The sequencing here drew on peripheral blood mononuclear cells (PBMCs), taken at new diagnosis, from a patient treated with antithyroid drugs. These receptor sequences come from a female donor with Graves disease.

CDR3 nucleotides: TGTGCCAGCAGCCTGGGACAGGCGCGCGAGCAGTACTTC. This sequence encodes CASSLGQAREQYF. The V call is TRBV6-1, the J call TRBJ2-7, with TRBD1 matching over 8 bases. V was pared by 6 bases and J by 6 bases, with 7 bases of the junction left unmatched. The V gene's germline CDR1 is MNHNS and CDR2 SASEGT. This CDR3 spans 13 amino acids.

In this sample, this clonotype turned up a few times. A read error is likely here: a far larger clone is one base away. The rearrangement links TRBV11-2 to TRBJ2-1; D not resolved. The J call may be in error: the DNA end matches TRBJ2-5 better. CDR1 and CDR2 from the germline V gene are SGHAT and FQNNGV. The CDR3 runs to 16 residues. The CDR3 sequence: CASSFRPARTQETQYF. The CDR3 coding sequence is TGTGCCAGCAGCTTCCGGCCTGCTCGAACTCAAGAGACCCAGTACTTC.

This clonotype was detected ten times or more. V gene TRBV29-1 combines with J gene TRBJ1-2; tentative D call: TRBD1 (6 bases). V was cut by 7 bases and J by 4 bases, with 10 bases left in between. The CDR3 is 11 amino acids. Germline CDR1 SQVTM, CDR2 ANQGSEA. The CDR3 DNA sequence: TGCAGCGGTTTACAGGGCTATGGCTACACCTTC. Protein product: CSGLQGYGYTF. The variable domain in full, with the rest retrieved from reference TRBV29-1 and TRBJ1-2, is SAVISQKPSRDICQRGTSLTIQCQVDSQVTMMFWYRQQPGQSLTLIATANQGSEATYESGFVIDKFPISRPNLTFSTLTVSNMSPEDSSIYLCSGLQGYGYTFGSGTRLTVV.

This clonotype was seen repeatedly, ten times or more. V is TRBV3-1 and J is TRBJ2-1; the D is unclear. The CDR3 runs 11 residues. Looked up from germline, CDR1 is LGHDT and CDR2 is YNNKEL (reference sequence). Trimming cost V 4 bases and J 6 bases, with 4 bases left between them. In nucleotides, the CDR3 is TGTGCCAGCAGCCTAACCAATGAGCAGTTCTTC. It specifies CASSLTNEQFF.

In its sample, this clonotype was seen many times. The chain has TRBV2 and TRBJ1-5; a weak D match, TRBD1 (6 bases). The CDR3 is made up of 15 amino acids. CDR1 and CDR2 from the germline V gene are SNHLY and FYNNEI. V lost 6 bases and J lost 0, with 12 bases in between. CDR3 residues: CASRGGPASNQPQHF. The CDR3 bases are TGTGCCAGCAGAGGGGGACCAGCTAGCAATCAGCCCCAGCATTTT.

The sample holds a few counts of this clonotype. This chain connects TRBV18 to TRBJ2-3; the match to TRBD2 covers 7 bases. The CDR3 has 16 amino acids. The V gene end was trimmed by 2 bases and the J gene end by 9 bases; junction bases not matched to a gene: 14. Germline loops: CDR1 KGHSH, CDR2 LQKENI. The CDR3 DNA sequence: TGTGCCAGCTCACCAGGGGTAGCGGGTCGGGGAAGAACGCAGTATTTT. The encoded protein is CASSPGVAGRGRTQYF.

The chain employs TRBV12-3 or TRBV12-4 and TRBJ1-4; D possibly corresponds to TRBD1 (6 bases). Trimming took off 4 bases at V and 0 bases at J, with 12 bases between the two ends. The CDR3 loop spans 16 amino acids. The CDR3 protein is CASSYRDPSTNEKLFF. CDR3 nucleotide sequence: TGTGCCAGCAGTTACAGGGACCCATCAACTAATGAAAAACTGTTTTTT.

This clonotype has ten or more counts. The V and J genes are TRBV7-9 and TRBJ2-1; D is undetermined. The V end lost 1 base, the J end lost 12 bases, and 7 bases lay between the germline ends. Germline values: CDR1 SEHNR, CDR2 FQNEAQ (reference sequence). This CDR3 contains 11 residues. The CDR3 region has the DNA TGTGCCAGCAGCTTAGAGCTCCCGCAGTTCTTC. Its translation: CASSLELPQFF. Full variable domain (rest looked up from reference TRBV7-9 and TRBJ2-1): DTGVSQNPRHKITKRGQNVTFRCDPISEHNRLYWYRQTLGQGPEFLTYFQNEAQLEKSRLLSDRFSAERPKGSFSTLEIQRTEQGDSAMYLCASSLELPQFFGPGTRLTVL.

This clonotype was picked up many times. The chain combines TRBV2 with TRBJ2-1, with D hard to call. This CDR3 spans 15 amino acids. Trimming left V 4 bases short and J 0 bases short, with 10 bases between. The germline V gene has CDR1 SNHLY and CDR2 FYNNEI. The CDR3 nucleotides are TGTGCCAGCAGTGGGTCGAGGAGCTCCTACAATGAGCAGTTCTTC. Protein product: CASSGSRSSYNEQFF.

The table lists this clonotype with many counts. The V gene is TRBV9, the J gene TRBJ2-1, with 10 nucleotides matching TRBD2. With V trimmed by 3 bases and J by 1 base, 10 bases remained unmatched. Germline CDR1 is SGDLS and CDR2 is YYNGEE. The CDR3 loop spans 18 amino acids. The CDR3 bases are TGTGCCAGCAGCGGACGCCTCGTAGCGGGGGGTTCCTACAATGAGCAGTTCTTC. It codes for CASSGRLVAGGSYNEQFF.

This clonotype was seen a few times. A clone one base away is much larger, so this may be a read error. The CDR3 sequence is CASSQQGGAFF. CDR3 in DNA: TGTGCCAGCAGCCAACAGGGGGGAGCTTTCTTT. The V call is TRBV11-1, the J call TRBJ1-1, with TRBD1 matching 8 bases. The ends lost 5 bases at V and 10 bases at J; junction bases unmatched: 3. Per germline, CDR1 SGHAT and CDR2 FQDESV (reference sequence). The CDR3 extends over 11 amino acids.

This clonotype was seen a few times. CDR3 DNA sequence: TGTGCCAGCAATGCAAACCCCCTCTACGAGCAGTACTTC. Translation: CASNANPLYEQYF. The genes are TRBV2 and TRBJ2-7; D gene ambiguous. V lost 7 bases to trimming and J lost 3 bases, with 13 bases between them. Germline V lookup: CDR1 SNHLY, CDR2 FYNNEI. The CDR3 extends over 13 amino acids. The full variable domain, completed using reference TRBV2 and TRBJ2-7, is EPEVTQTPSHQVTQMGQEVILRCVPISNHLYFYWYRQILGQKVEFLVSFYNNEISEKSEIFDDQFSVERPDGSNFTLKIRSTKLEDSAMYFCASNANPLYEQYFGPGTRLTVT.

The table lists this clonotype with a few counts. The J gene is TRBJ2-3, the V gene TRBV9; weak D call: TRBD2 (6 bases). This CDR3 is built from 15 residues. Germline assignment: CDR1 SGDLS and CDR2 YYNGEE. Trimming shortened V by 4 bases and J by 3 bases, and 15 bases separated the two germline ends. The CDR3 reads CASSPGGDGTDTQYF. For the CDR3, the DNA is TGTGCCAGCAGCCCAGGAGGGGACGGAACAGATACGCAGTATTTT.

This clonotype was seen at least ten times. The chain is built from TRBV27 and TRBJ2-2, with a weak D call TRBD2 (6 bases). Per germline, CDR1 MNHEY and CDR2 SMNVEV (reference sequence). The CDR3 covers 17 residues. V was cut by 5 bases and J by 5 bases, with 21 bases left in between. The CDR3 spells CASSLRRTGGMTGELFF. The DNA of the CDR3 is TGTGCCAGCAGTCTCCGCCGGACTGGCGGGATGACCGGGGAGCTGTTTTTT.

This clonotype occurred many times. J is TRBJ1-2 and V is TRBV6-1; D unresolved. Germline V gene sequence: CDR1 MNHNS, CDR2 SASEGT. CDR3 size: 17 residues. The V gene lost 1 base and the J gene lost 1 base, with 16 bases spanning the gap. The CDR3 coding sequence is TGTGCCAGCAGTGAAGTTTGGCGAAGGCGGGATAACTATGGCTACACCTTC. Its translation: CASSEVWRRRDNYGYTF.

This clonotype was picked up a small number of times. The chain uses TRBV2 and TRBJ1-5; D gene unclear. V dropped 4 bases and J dropped 0 bases, with 10 bases sitting between them. The CDR3 has 15 amino acids. Germline V lookup: CDR1 SNHLY, CDR2 FYNNEI. CDR3 sequence reads: CASSVRPHSNQPQHF. The CDR3 DNA reads TGTGCCAGCAGTGTCAGGCCTCATAGCAATCAGCCCCAGCATTTT.